Described below is a single TCR beta chain sequence and its context. Profiled with immunoSEQ multiplex PCR; TCRdb holds only in-frame clones, not every one. Seen here are about 110,000 clones, more than 70% observed once, and the top ten hold over 15%. The CDR3 runs to 11 residues. Trimming took off 7 bases at V and 7 bases at J, with 10 bases between the two ends. Germline V gene lookup returns CDR1 DFQATT and CDR2 SNEGSKA (reference sequence). The sample comes from a study of T cell responses to AZD1222 COVID-19 vaccine. Across the whole study: Pooled samples include second doses given at about 4 or 12 weeks.

This sample comprised peripheral blood, obtained on day 0 of AZD1222 vaccination. The chain combines TRBV20-1 with TRBJ1-4; D is unclear. This receptor was identified in an adult in good health. Written as DNA, the CDR3 is TGCAGTGTTCCAACACCTGAAAAACTGTTTTTT. Amino acids: CSVPTPEKLFF.